This T cell receptor (beta chain) was sequenced during a study of blood T cell repertoires in COVID-19. Study overall: Nucleic acid was either cDNA or gDNA, and it came from T cells, B-cell-depleted T cells, or PBMCs.

This CDR3 comprises 14 residues. Trimming cost V 1 base and J 4 bases; bases outside gene matches: 2. Germline values: CDR1 LNHNV, CDR2 YYDKDF (reference sequence). Authors' methods: Amplification of reference gene primers provided the estimated nucleated cell counts. Clones were sequenced by immunoSEQ multiplex PCR, and TCRdb holds only the in-frame ones, with some missing. For V, J and clone size, that table is used; D and trimming come from the DNA. The sample holds about 130,000 clones, more than 80% seen once. The chain uses TRBV15 and TRBJ1-2, with TRBD1 matching 8 bases. Sequencing input: peripheral blood. The sequence derives from a woman aged 55-70 years with acute or convalescent COVID-19. The CDR3 DNA reads TGTGCCACCAGCAGAGCAGGGGGCACCTATGGCTACACCTTC. Its protein product is CATSRAGGTYGYTF. The whole variable domain, remainder taken from reference TRBV15 and TRBJ1-2, is DAMVIQNPRYQVTQFGKPVTLSCSQTLNHNVMYWYQQKSSQAPKLLFHYYDKDFNNEADTPDNFQSRRPNTSFCFLDIRSPGLGDTAMYLCATSRAGGTYGYTFGSGTRLTVV.